This T cell receptor (beta chain) was found in a study of blood T cell repertoires in COVID-19. Cohort placement rested on clinical history that participants reported themselves. This clone was found a few times. The CDR3 is 14 amino acids. Trimming took off 5 bases at V and 6 bases at J, with 17 bases between the two ends. Germline CDR1 is SGHRS and CDR2 is YFSETQ. In the original processing: Reference gene primers were amplified, and this amplification served to estimate nucleated cell counts. Measured with immunoSEQ multiplex PCR; TCRdb has only the in-frame clones, and not every one. The D gene and trimming were derived from the DNA, and the V and J assignments and clone size from that table. The sample has about 190,000 clones; about 83% are singletons.

Sequenced sample: PBMCs or T cells enriched from blood (not recorded which). J is TRBJ1-1 and V is TRBV5-1, with D uncertain. This clonotype originated in a woman aged 30 to 39 who had been exposed to COVID-19. This CDR3 is CASSMEGGLAEAFF. The CDR3 nucleotides read TGCGCCAGCAGTATGGAGGGTGGTTTGGCTGAAGCTTTCTTT.